This TCR beta chain was sequenced for a study of blood T cell repertoires in COVID-19. Background on the study: Samples representing acute and convalescent COVID-19 were sourced from the United States, Italy and Spain.

Produced via immunoSEQ multiplex PCR; TCRdb's table is partial and in-frame only. The sample holds about 58,000 clones; 89% are singletons and the top ten take roughly an eighth. Trimming at V came to 4 bases and at J to 3 bases, leaving 9 bases not matched to a gene. This CDR3 comprises 16 residues. Germline CDR1 is MNHNY and CDR2 is SVGAGI (reference sequence). The TCR was taken from a woman aged 55-70 years with active COVID-19. Source material: peripheral blood. J is TRBJ1-3 and V is TRBV6-6; TRBD1 matches 7 bases. The CDR3 bases are TGTGCCAGCAGTTCCCCTGGACAGGAGGGTGGAAACACCATATATTTT. It translates to CASSSPGQEGGNTIYF.